The 19 T cell receptor beta chains reported below all come from one sample, sequenced in a study of blood T cell repertoires in COVID-19. Generated by immunoSEQ multiplex PCR, the TCRdb table keeps only in-frame clones and is missing some. The table shows 98,000 or so clones, with 80% to 90% occurring only once. The specimen was peripheral blood. These receptors were taken from a human donor in a cohort sampled during active COVID-19.

The chain has TRBV5-5 and TRBJ1-2; D gene uncertain. Per the germline V gene, CDR1 is SGHKS and CDR2 is YYEKEE (reference sequence). The CDR3 contains 12 residues. V was clipped by 1 base and J by 7 bases, with 8 bases between them. DNA of the CDR3: TGTGCCAGCAGCTTGACGCGCGTTGGCTACACCTTC. Translation: CASSLTRVGYTF.

The chain combines TRBV10-3 with TRBJ1-3; D unclear. Trimming took 5 bases from V and 2 from J, leaving 10 bases between them. Germline V gene lookup returns CDR1 ENHRY and CDR2 SYGVKD. The CDR3 runs to 14 residues. The CDR3 DNA reads TGTGCCATCAGTTTGGACTTCCCTGGAAACACCATATATTTT. Translation: CAISLDFPGNTIYF.

The rearrangement uses TRBV29-1 and TRBJ2-4; unclear D gene. The V end was cut by 1 base, the J end by 0 bases, with 10 bases between. This CDR3 has 15 amino acids. The germline gives CDR1 SQVTM, CDR2 ANQGSEA. CDR3: CSVEVAVKAKNIQYF. The CDR3 nucleotides are TGCAGCGTTGAAGTCGCGGTAAAAGCCAAAAACATTCAGTACTTC.

The chain carries TRBV2 and TRBJ1-4; D perhaps matches TRBD1 (5 bases). Germline assignment: CDR1 SNHLY and CDR2 FYNNEI. V lost 8 bases, J lost 4 bases, and 14 bases lay in between. The CDR3 covers 14 residues. The CDR3 protein is CASLQWGDNEKLFF. For the CDR3, the DNA is TGTGCCAGCCTCCAGTGGGGGGATAATGAAAAACTGTTTTTT.

The chain joins TRBV11-2 to TRBJ2-5; 7 bases are shared with TRBD2. The germline CDR1 and CDR2 sequences are SGHAT and FQNNGV. V lost 8 bases, J lost 1 base, and 10 bases stayed unmatched. This CDR3 has 15 residues. The DNA for the CDR3 is TGTGCCAGCGAGAGGACTAGGTGGCTCCAAGAGACCCAGTACTTC. This codes for CASERTRWLQETQYF.

V usage is TRBV7-9 and J usage is TRBJ2-1, with 10 bases fitting TRBD2. Looked up from germline, CDR1 is SEHNR and CDR2 is FQNEAQ (reference sequence). The ends lost 5 bases at V and 0 bases at J; junction bases unmatched: 16. The CDR3 consists of 20 residues. The CDR3 here is CASSNRLVSGRLSSYNEQFF. The CDR3 DNA is TGTGCCAGCAGCAACCGACTCGTTAGCGGGAGGTTGAGCTCCTACAATGAGCAGTTCTTC.

This chain joins TRBV5-1 and TRBJ2-1; D is perhaps TRBD1 (5 bases). This CDR3 contains 16 residues. V was trimmed by 3 bases and J by 9 bases, leaving 22 bases between them. The V gene's germline CDR1 is SGHRS and CDR2 YFSETQ. The DNA of the CDR3 is TGCGCCAGCAGCTCCCCTGGGGCGGTTCCTATCAGTGAGCAGTTCTTC. Its translation is CASSSPGAVPISEQFF.

This clone was observed once. This sequence joins TRBV28 and TRBJ1-5; no clear D. The CDR3 length is 13 residues. Germline CDR1 reads MDHEN; CDR2 reads SYDVKM. V was cut by 6 bases and J by 1 base, with 7 bases left in between. CDR3 nucleotide sequence: TGTGCCAGCAGAACATGGAGCAATCAGCCCCAGCATTTT. As protein: CASRTWSNQPQHF.

The J gene is TRBJ2-5, the V gene TRBV19; 14 bases line up with TRBD2. The germline gives CDR1 LNHDA, CDR2 SQIVND (reference sequence). V gave up 3 bases and J gave up 4 bases; unmatched junction bases: 1. The CDR3 spans 15 residues. This CDR3 reads CASSMGLAGAETQYF. DNA of the CDR3: TGTGCCAGTAGTATGGGACTAGCGGGAGCAGAGACCCAGTACTTC.

The chain is built from TRBV19 and TRBJ2-2; 7 nucleotides match TRBD1. With V trimmed by 8 bases and J by 1 base, 4 bases remained unmatched. The CDR3 covers 14 residues. Germline V gives CDR1 LNHDA, CDR2 SQIVND (reference sequence). In nucleotides, the CDR3 is TGTGCCAGTGGTACAGGGGAGAACACCGGGGAGCTGTTTTTT. Translation: CASGTGENTGELFF.

The rearrangement joins TRBV24-1 to TRBJ2-3; D possibly corresponds to TRBD1 (6 bases). The CDR3 totals 13 residues. The germline V gene encodes CDR1 KGHDR and CDR2 SFDVKD. Trimming took off 7 bases at V and 2 bases at J, with 9 bases between the two ends. In nucleotides, the CDR3 is TGTGCCACCAGGCAGGGGCCCACAGATACGCAGTATTTT. This codes for CATRQGPTDTQYF.

The rearrangement uses TRBV15 and TRBJ1-1; the D is unclear. The CDR3 is 17 residues long. Germline lookup yields CDR1 LNHNV and CDR2 YYDKDF (reference sequence). Between the trimmed V and J ends, which lost 0 bases and 0 bases, there was a span of 14 bases. CDR3 DNA: TGTGCCACCAGCAGAGATTTGGGCTATCCCATGAACACTGAAGCTTTCTTT. Translating gives CATSRDLGYPMNTEAFF.

This sequence joins TRBV27 and TRBJ2-2, with D possibly TRBD1 on 5 matching bases. The V end was cut by 3 bases, the J end by 4 bases, with 9 bases between. Germline lookup yields CDR1 MNHEY and CDR2 SMNVEV (reference sequence). The CDR3 is 14 amino acids. The DNA for the CDR3 is TGTGCCAGCAGTTTGGCAGGGCCCACCGGGGAGCTGTTTTTT. Translated, it gives CASSLAGPTGELFF.

This chain connects TRBV7-6 to TRBJ2-7; TRBD1 agrees at 9 bases. There are 16 residues in the CDR3. CDR1 is SGHVS, CDR2 FNYEAQ, per germline. V lost 1 base to trimming and J lost 4 bases; unmatched junction nucleotides: 8. This chain's CDR3 is CASSLGADRGGYEQYF. In DNA, the CDR3 is TGTGCCAGCAGCTTAGGGGCGGACAGGGGCGGGTACGAGCAGTACTTC.

V is TRBV13 and J is TRBJ2-7, with a weak D call TRBD1 (6 bases). From germline, CDR1 is PRHDT and CDR2 FYEKMQ (reference sequence). This CDR3 has 14 amino acids. The germline V and J ends were trimmed by 5 bases and 3 bases, with 14 bases remaining between them. DNA for the CDR3: TGTGCCAGCAGCCTCCGGGACAAAAACTACGAGCAGTACTTC. It yields the protein CASSLRDKNYEQYF.

V usage is TRBV7-9 and J usage is TRBJ2-5, with D unclear. Trimming cost V 3 bases and J 1 base, with 6 bases left between them. This CDR3 spans 13 amino acids. From germline, CDR1 is SEHNR and CDR2 FQNEAQ (reference sequence). The CDR3 bases are TGTGCCAGCAGCTTGGCGGCCCAAGAGACCCAGTACTTC. Its translation is CASSLAAQETQYF. The full variable domain, with the rest looked up from reference TRBV7-9 and TRBJ2-5, is DTGVSQNPRHKITKRGQNVTFRCDPISEHNRLYWYRQTLGQGPEFLTYFQNEAQLEKSRLLSDRFSAERPKGSFSTLEIQRTEQGDSAMYLCASSLAAQETQYFGPGTRLLVL.

This chain links TRBV2 with TRBJ1-1; the D gene is possibly TRBD1 (6 bases). Germline CDR1 is SNHLY and CDR2 is FYNNEI. The CDR3 has 14 residues. V was shortened by 7 bases and J by 0 bases, with 12 bases between the two germline ends. CDR3 amino acids: CASTRQAMNTEAFF. CDR3 DNA sequence: TGTGCCAGCACCCGACAGGCCATGAACACTGAAGCTTTCTTT.

The chain couples TRBV3-1 (or the pseudogene TRBV3-2) to TRBJ2-2; the match to TRBD2 covers 14 bases. The germline CDR1 and CDR2 sequences are LGHDT and YNNKEL (reference sequence). V lost 2 bases, J lost 8 bases, and 4 bases stayed unmatched. The length of the CDR3 is 16 residues. The CDR3 reads CASSQRGLAGAGELFF. CDR3 DNA sequence: TGTGCCAGCAGCCAAAGGGGACTAGCGGGAGCTGGGGAGCTGTTTTTT.

The chain joins TRBV5-1 to TRBJ1-1; TRBD1 aligns across 7 bases. CDR3 length: 18 amino acids. Germline V gene sequence: CDR1 SGHRS, CDR2 YFSETQ. V lost 1 base and J lost 1; bases outside the gene matches: 13. Here the CDR3 DNA reads TGCGCCAGCAGCTTGTGGGGATCATCGGGGACAGAGAACACTGAAGCTTTCTTT. Its protein product is CASSLWGSSGTENTEAFF. Based on the CDR3 plus reference TRBV5-1 and TRBJ1-1, the full variable domain is KAGVTQTPRYLIKTRGQQVTLSCSPISGHRSVSWYQQTPGQGLQFLFEYFSETQRNKGNFPGRFSGRQFSNSRSEMNVSTLELGDSALYLCASSLWGSSGTENTEAFFGQGTRLTVV.